One and the same sample provided the 10 T cell receptor beta chains below, sequenced in a study of shared clonotypes between healthy human individuals. Repertoires were generated with immunoSEQ multiplex PCR, while TCRdb's copy carries only in-frame clones and drops some. The table includes some 2,400,000 clones, around 95% detected once. Sequencing was done on a sample of naive CD4+ T cells sorted from blood. Subset noted: CD45RA+ positively selected. All receptors derive from a man in his late teens or twenties in good health.

The chain links TRBV2 to TRBJ1-1, with 7 nucleotides matching TRBD1. The V gene end was trimmed by 1 base and the J gene end by 1 base; junction bases not matched to a gene: 3. The germline V gene has CDR1 SNHLY and CDR2 FYNNEI. The CDR3 sequence is 15 residues long. The CDR3 region has the DNA TGTGCCAGCAGTGAAGGGGGACAGAAGAACACTGAAGCTTTCTTT. Amino acid sequence: CASSEGGQKNTEAFF.

This sequence joins TRBV7-9 and TRBJ1-6; 7 nucleotides agree with TRBD1. The CDR3 consists of 17 residues. The germline gives CDR1 SEHNR, CDR2 FQNEAQ (reference sequence). J lost 0 bases, V lost 7 bases, and 9 bases had no gene match. The CDR3 sequence is CASNQGEASSYNSPLHF. The CDR3 DNA sequence: TGTGCCAGCAACCAGGGGGAGGCTTCCTCCTATAATTCACCCCTCCACTTT.

CDR3 residues: CASSSNQGFNSPLHF. CDR3 nucleotides: TGTGCCAGCAGCTCCAATCAGGGGTTTAATTCACCCCTCCACTTT. The rearrangement uses TRBV7-2 and TRBJ1-6, with a tentative D call TRBD1 (6 bases). The CDR3 has 15 amino acids. Germline V gene sequence: CDR1 SGHTA, CDR2 FQGNSA. V was cut by 4 bases and J by 6 bases, with 13 bases left in between.

The V gene is TRBV9, the J gene TRBJ2-5; no firm D call. The V gene's germline CDR1 is SGDLS and CDR2 YYNGEE. This CDR3 region has 14 residues. V was shortened by 0 bases and J by 9 bases, with 15 bases between the two germline ends. CDR3 DNA sequence: TGTGCCAGCAGCGTAGAGGCCCCCCCGGCGGCCCAGTACTTC. It yields the protein CASSVEAPPAAQYF.

This clone was seen only once. The rearrangement uses TRBV6-4 and TRBJ2-6; D may be TRBD2 (6 bases). Per germline, CDR1 MRHNA and CDR2 SNTAGT. CDR3 length: 19 residues. Trimming stripped 8 bases from V and 0 bases from J, with 23 bases between. In DNA, the CDR3 is TGTGCCAGCGTCTTTGGGGAGGTGGTAACCATCTCTGGGGCCAACGTCCTGACTTTC. It codes for CASVFGEVVTISGANVLTF.

The CDR3 region is CASSLMPGAYEQYF. CDR3 DNA sequence: TGTGCCAGCAGCTTAATGCCGGGGGCCTACGAGCAGTACTTC. The chain joins TRBV7-2 to TRBJ2-7; D is possibly TRBD2 (6 bases). V was shortened by 2 bases and J by 2 bases, with 10 bases between the two germline ends. The germline V gene has CDR1 SGHTA and CDR2 FQGNSA. This CDR3 has 14 residues.

Comment on this clone: At the DNA level, this CDR3 is encoded by other sequences in the same sample as well. The V and J genes are TRBV18 and TRBJ2-3; no clear D gene. CDR3 length: 14 residues. Germline V CDR1 and CDR2: KGHSH, LQKENI. The V and J ends lost 2 bases and 0 bases respectively, with 6 bases between them. CDR3 residues: CASSPGSSTDTQYF. The CDR3 DNA sequence: TGTGCCAGCTCACCAGGCAGTAGCACAGATACGCAGTATTTT.

The J gene is TRBJ2-4, the V gene TRBV19; either TRBD1 or TRBD2 may fit D (6 bases each). The CDR3 has 14 amino acids. The germline V gene has CDR1 LNHDA and CDR2 SQIVND (reference sequence). V lost 4 bases and J lost 7, with 14 bases in between. CDR3 in amino acids: CASSTGGSGNIQYF. CDR3 sequence (DNA): TGTGCCAGTAGTACCGGGGGCTCGGGGAACATTCAGTACTTC.

The chain joins TRBV7-9 to TRBJ1-4, with 7 bases aligning to TRBD1. CDR3 length: 17 amino acids. CDR1 and CDR2 from the germline V gene are SEHNR and FQNEAQ (reference sequence). The trim removed 5 bases at V and 2 bases at J, leaving 11 bases unmatched. Written as DNA, the CDR3 is TGTGCCAGCAGCACAAGGGGTCAGGGGGGCACTAATGAAAAACTGTTTTTT. Its translation: CASSTRGQGGTNEKLFF.

A word on this clone: The same CDR3 is also encoded by other DNA sequences in this sample. The rearrangement joins TRBV30 to TRBJ2-2, with D unclear. The CDR3 runs 13 residues. The germline V gene has CDR1 GTSNPN and CDR2 SVGIG (reference sequence). Trimming cost V 0 bases and J 3 bases, with 5 bases left between them. DNA of the CDR3: TGTGCCTGGAGTGTACTTTACACCGGGGAGCTGTTTTTT. It codes for CAWSVLYTGELFF.